This TCR beta chain was identified during a study of high-grade serous ovarian cancer treatment subgroups. Profiled with immunoSEQ multiplex PCR; TCRdb holds only in-frame clones, not every one. The sample holds under 4,000 clones, around four fifths seen once. Tumor samples were taken before definitive surgery or chemotherapy. The receptor comes from a human donor with high-grade serous ovarian cancer. The specimen sequenced was tumor tissue.

The CDR3 DNA follows: TGTGCCAGCGGGTCCTGGCCAGATACGCAGTATTTT. It encodes CASGSWPDTQYF. The chain links TRBV28 to TRBJ2-3; D ambiguous. In germline, CDR1 is MDHEN, CDR2 SYDVKM. This CDR3 comprises 12 residues. Trimming left V 8 bases short and J 4 bases short, with 10 bases between.